This entry lists 20 T cell receptor beta chains sequenced from one sample in a study of T cells in Graves' hyperthyroidism and ophthalmopathy. Amplification of TCR beta CDR3 regions was performed using RNA transcripts as template. The HTBI primer set drove a first-round RT-PCR of the TCR CDR3. Via MiXCR, TCRdb re-called the multiplex PCR reads, giving one row per CDR3 protein. The sample includes about 560,000 distinct CDR3 sequences, roughly 14% of them seen just once. Material for sequencing was blood. The receptors originated from a woman in her 30s with Graves' hyperthyroidism.

This clonotype appeared many times. V usage is TRBV2 and J usage is TRBJ2-1, with 13 bases matching TRBD2. Looked up from germline, CDR1 is SNHLY and CDR2 is FYNNEI. After removal of 8 bases from V and 10 bases from J, the junction contained 11 bases not matched to a gene. The CDR3 is 15 amino acids. The CDR3 nucleotides are TGTGCCAGCGGAGGACTAGCGGGAGTTTTAGGGGAGCAGTTCTTC. Translation: CASGGLAGVLGEQFF. Filled out from reference TRBV2 and TRBJ2-1, the complete variable domain reads EPEVTQTPSHQVTQMGQEVILRCVPISNHLYFYWYRQILGQKVEFLVSFYNNEISEKSEIFDDQFSVERPDGSNFTLKIRSTKLEDSAMYFCASGGLAGVLGEQFFGPGTRLTVL.

The CDR3 protein is CASSQDGAGNTIYF. In DNA, the CDR3 is TGTGCCAGCTCACAGGACGGGGCTGGAAACACCATATATTTT. The rearrangement links TRBV18 to TRBJ1-3; D remains unclear. CDR1 KGHSH and CDR2 LQKENI come from the germline V gene. V lost 4 bases, J lost 2 bases, and 9 bases lay in between. CDR3 length: 14 amino acids.

This clonotype was observed many times. The rearrangement links TRBV7-2 to TRBJ2-5; possible D gene TRBD1, 5 bases. Germline CDR1 is SGHTA and CDR2 is FQGNSA. V was cut by 8 bases and J by 4 bases, with 5 bases left in between. This CDR3 spans 10 amino acids. CDR3 nucleotides: TGTGCCAGCGGGGCAGAGACCCAGTACTTC. Protein product: CASGAETQYF.

This clonotype has a handful of counts. The CDR3 DNA reads TGCAGCGTTGGCCAGCGGGAAGGGTATGAGCAGTTCTTC. Amino acid sequence: CSVGQREGYEQFF. The V gene is TRBV29-1, the J gene TRBJ2-1; 7 bases are shared with TRBD2. The CDR3 loop spans 13 amino acids. Unmatched junction bases numbered 8, after V lost 4 bases and J lost 8 bases. Germline V CDR1 and CDR2: SQVTM, ANQGSEA.

V usage is TRBV5-4 and J usage is TRBJ2-7; 8 bases map to TRBD1. Germline V gene sequence: CDR1 SGHNT, CDR2 YYREEE (reference sequence). J gave up 2 bases and V 6 bases, and 4 bases lay outside the gene matches. There are 13 residues in the CDR3. DNA for the CDR3: TGTGCCAGCAACGACAGGGGCGCCTACGAGCAGTACTTC. Translating gives CASNDRGAYEQYF.

Concerning this clonotype itself: This could be a read error, since a much larger clone is one nucleotide away. The rearrangement joins TRBV20-1 to TRBJ1-1; D is uncertain. CDR1 is DFQATT and CDR2 is SNEGSKA in the germline V gene (reference sequence). The CDR3 contains 15 residues. This chain's CDR3 is CSAGDSMNPDTEAFF. CDR3 nucleotide sequence: TGCAGTGCTGGAGATTCTATGAACCCTGACACTGAAGCTTTCTTT.

The table lists this clonotype with many counts. The V and J genes are TRBV24-1 and TRBJ2-2; D is undetermined. The length of the CDR3 is 12 residues. Trimming stripped 3 bases from V and 7 bases from J, with 5 bases between. Germline V gene lookup returns CDR1 KGHDR and CDR2 SFDVKD. CDR3: CATSDVGGELFF. CDR3 DNA sequence: TGTGCCACCAGTGATGTCGGCGGGGAGCTGTTTTTT.

The J gene is TRBJ2-7, the V gene TRBV5-1, with a weak D call TRBD1 (6 bases). With 4 bases removed from V and 2 bases from J, the gap between germline ends came to 13 bases. Germline-derived CDR1 and CDR2 are SGHRS and YFSETQ. The CDR3 consists of 14 residues. CDR3 nucleotides: TGCGCCAGCAGCCCAGTGGACAGAACCTACGAGCAGTACTTC. It is translated as CASSPVDRTYEQYF.

This clonotype was seen ten or more times. The chain carries TRBV11-2 and TRBJ2-7; TRBD2 agrees at 9 bases. The germline gives CDR1 SGHAT, CDR2 FQNNGV. V was clipped by 5 bases and J by 6 bases; unmatched bases: 8. The CDR3 has 14 amino acids. The CDR3 region is CASSPTSGAAEQYF. The CDR3 coding sequence is TGTGCCAGCAGCCCGACTAGCGGTGCAGCCGAGCAGTACTTC.

A few counts support this clonotype. This rearrangement joins TRBV2 to TRBJ1-1, with D unresolved. Germline CDR1 is SNHLY and CDR2 is FYNNEI. The CDR3 spans 12 residues. Trimming cost V 7 bases and J 2 bases, with 8 bases left between them. In DNA form, the CDR3 reads TGTGCCAGCAATTTGGGAAACACTGAAGCTTTCTTT. Translation: CASNLGNTEAFF.

This clonotype was picked up a small number of times. The V gene is TRBV7-9, the J gene TRBJ1-1; D gene uncertain. The germline V and J ends were trimmed by 1 base and 1 base, with 25 bases remaining between them. Germline assignment: CDR1 SEHNR and CDR2 FQNEAQ (reference sequence). The CDR3 contains 20 residues. The CDR3 loop reads CASSLGPSARSGLQNTEAFF. CDR3 coding DNA: TGTGCCAGCAGCTTAGGACCGTCCGCCCGAAGTGGCCTCCAGAACACTGAAGCTTTCTTT. Full variable domain (missing parts from reference TRBV7-9 and TRBJ1-1): DTGVSQNPRHKITKRGQNVTFRCDPISEHNRLYWYRQTLGQGPEFLTYFQNEAQLEKSRLLSDRFSAERPKGSFSTLEIQRTEQGDSAMYLCASSLGPSARSGLQNTEAFFGQGTRLTVV.

This clonotype occurred many times. The chain uses TRBV7-2 and TRBJ2-3; 7 bases match TRBD2. From germline, CDR1 is SGHTA and CDR2 FQGNSA. This CDR3 spans 16 amino acids. Unmatched junction bases numbered 10, after V lost 3 bases and J lost 4 bases. This chain's CDR3 is CASSFGGSGLADTQYF. CDR3 coding DNA: TGTGCCAGCAGCTTTGGCGGTAGCGGGCTTGCAGATACGCAGTATTTT.

This clonotype showed up just a few times. The J gene is TRBJ2-1, the V gene TRBV27; D not resolved. The CDR3 runs to 15 residues. From germline, CDR1 is MNHEY and CDR2 SMNVEV (reference sequence). V was trimmed by 7 bases and J by 0 bases, leaving 13 bases between them. In nucleotides, the CDR3 is TGTGCCAGCACAGTGACGGTGAGCTCCTACAATGAGCAGTTCTTC. Its translation: CASTVTVSSYNEQFF.

This clonotype was counted many times. In DNA form, the CDR3 reads TGTGCCAGCAGCTCACAAATCCGGTACGAGCAGTACTTC. Amino acid sequence: CASSSQIRYEQYF. The chain links TRBV7-9 to TRBJ2-7; D not resolved. CDR1 and CDR2 from the germline V gene are SEHNR and FQNEAQ (reference sequence). This CDR3 spans 13 amino acids. Trimming left V 4 bases short and J 4 bases short, with 11 bases between.

The rearrangement joins TRBV18 to TRBJ2-3; D possibly corresponds to TRBD2 (5 bases). V lost 2 bases, J lost 6 bases, and 15 bases lay in between. The CDR3 loop spans 15 amino acids. Germline V gene sequence: CDR1 KGHSH, CDR2 LQKENI. CDR3 in amino acids: CASSPNKRERDTQYF. CDR3 bases: TGTGCCAGCTCACCAAATAAGAGGGAGAGGGATACGCAGTATTTT.

The chain uses TRBV27 and TRBJ2-1; 8 bases are a match to TRBD1. This CDR3 is 16 amino acids long. Trimming took 3 bases from V and 8 from J; bases not matched to a gene: 12. CDR1 is MNHEY and CDR2 is SMNVEV in the germline V gene (reference sequence). CDR3 DNA sequence: TGTGCCAGCAGTTTGCCCCTCGGGACAGGCCGCTATGAGCAGTTCTTC. Its translation is CASSLPLGTGRYEQFF.

At least ten counts were recorded for this clonotype. DNA of the CDR3: TGTGCCAGCCTCGGACTAGTCGGTGAGCAGTTCTTC. This codes for CASLGLVGEQFF. The rearrangement uses TRBV2 and TRBJ2-1; the match to TRBD2 covers 7 bases. The CDR3 spans 12 residues. Germline values: CDR1 SNHLY, CDR2 FYNNEI. V lost 8 bases, J lost 9 bases, and 7 bases stayed unmatched.

At least ten counts were recorded for this clonotype. This chain connects TRBV11-2 to TRBJ2-7; perhaps TRBD1 as D (5 bases). CDR1 and CDR2 (germline): SGHAT, FQNNGV. The ends were cut back, 8 bases at V and 3 bases at J, with 17 bases in the middle. This CDR3 contains 14 residues. CDR3 bases: TGTGCCAGCGGTCTGGCGGTCAGGGTCTACGAGCAGTACTTC. Translated, it gives CASGLAVRVYEQYF. The variable domain in full, with the rest retrieved from reference TRBV11-2 and TRBJ2-7, is EAGVAQSPRYKIIEKRQSVAFWCNPISGHATLYWYQQILGQGPKLLIQFQNNGVVDDSQLPKDRFSAERLKGVDSTLKIQPAKLEDSAVYLCASGLAVRVYEQYFGPGTRLTVT.

This clonotype was seen a handful of times. This sequence joins TRBV12-3 or TRBV12-4 and TRBJ2-3; TRBD2 matches at 7 bases. The CDR3 runs to 16 residues. The V gene end was trimmed by 2 bases and the J gene end by 4 bases; junction bases not matched to a gene: 9. CDR3 nucleotide sequence: TGTGCCAGCAGTTTATACGCGGGAGCGGACCCAGATACGCAGTATTTT. Protein product: CASSLYAGADPDTQYF.

This clonotype occurred a few times. This chain links TRBV6-2 or TRBV6-3 with TRBJ2-4; weak D call: TRBD2 (6 bases). From germline, CDR1 is MNHEY and CDR2 SVGEGT. There are 16 residues in the CDR3. The V gene lost 3 bases and the J gene lost 5 bases, with 17 bases spanning the gap. The CDR3 spells CASSYLAGRGENIQYF. CDR3 DNA: TGTGCCAGCAGTTATTTGGCGGGAAGGGGTGAAAACATTCAGTACTTC.